What follows is one T cell receptor (beta chain) and its context. Its antigen is currently unknown. Germline-derived CDR1 and CDR2 are WNHNN and SYGVQD (reference sequence). This CDR3 region has 16 residues. Between the trimmed V and J ends, which lost 5 bases and 3 bases, there was a span of 19 bases. Data came from immunoSEQ multiplex PCR; TCRdb stores just in-frame clones and leaves some out. The table shows hundreds of thousands of clones, with around 92% occurring only once. The data belong to a study of Ad26.COV2.S vaccination and SARS-CoV-2 variants. Study information: Into the muscle, Ad26.COV2.S was dosed once or twice, 56 days apart. Study results and caveats: From the TCR breadth and depth analyses, total T cell responses may have been underestimated.

Indicated treatment: over 15 received Ad26.COV2.S at low or high dose, single or two shots; 5 received placebo; per-sample allocation not given. Samples came from day 63 after the first vaccine or placebo injection. An Ad26 vector expressing Wuhan-strain SARS-CoV-2 spike constituted the vaccine. This chain joins TRBV10-1 and TRBJ1-1, with D tentatively TRBD1 (6 bases). The source is a person between 18 and 59 years old who received the Ad26.COV2.S COVID-19 vaccine or a placebo. Material: peripheral blood, obtained in a trial of Ad26.COV2.S vaccine versus placebo. CDR3 protein: CASSMTGPGGHTEAFF. The CDR3 bases are TGCGCCAGCAGTATGACAGGCCCTGGGGGTCACACTGAAGCTTTCTTT.